Here is one T cell receptor (beta chain) with its context. The target antigen is unknown. The CDR3 runs 16 residues. The ends lost 3 bases at V and 0 bases at J; junction bases unmatched: 5. Per germline, CDR1 SGDLS and CDR2 YYNGEE. The data are from a study of cytomegalovirus exposure and HLA in healthy donors. Study-wide points: The likely origin of a cluster of highly shared sequence variants was a sequencing artifact. Among the most significant clusters, several appeared linked to common viral pathogens in a later analysis.

It was with 60 Vbeta and 13 Jbeta primers that the PCR ran. Clones were read by immunoSEQ multiplex PCR, and TCRdb kept only the in-frame ones, dropping some. Of 99,000 or so clones detected, about 79% appear once; the ten largest clones hold 5% to 6.5%. V and J are TRBV9 and TRBJ2-4, with TRBD1 matching over 8 bases. Material: PBMCs. This TCR derives from a man aged 55 to 70 in good health and CMV-seropositive. The CDR3 coding sequence is TGTGCCAGCAGCGCCGGACAGGGTCTAGCCAAAAACATTCAGTACTTC. Translating gives CASSAGQGLAKNIQYF.